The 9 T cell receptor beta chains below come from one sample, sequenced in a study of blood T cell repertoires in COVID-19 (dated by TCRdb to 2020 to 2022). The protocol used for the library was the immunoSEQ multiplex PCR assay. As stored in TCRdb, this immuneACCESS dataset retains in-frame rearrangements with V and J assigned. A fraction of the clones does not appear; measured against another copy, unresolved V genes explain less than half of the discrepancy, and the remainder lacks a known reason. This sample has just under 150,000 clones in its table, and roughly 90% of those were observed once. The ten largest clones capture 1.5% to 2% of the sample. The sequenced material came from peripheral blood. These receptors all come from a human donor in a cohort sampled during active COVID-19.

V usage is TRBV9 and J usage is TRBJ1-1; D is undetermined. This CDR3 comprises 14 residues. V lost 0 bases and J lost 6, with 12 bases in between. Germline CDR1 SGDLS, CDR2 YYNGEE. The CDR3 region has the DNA TGTGCCAGCAGCGTAGGGGGAGGGAGTGCTGAAGCTTTCTTT. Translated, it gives CASSVGGGSAEAFF.

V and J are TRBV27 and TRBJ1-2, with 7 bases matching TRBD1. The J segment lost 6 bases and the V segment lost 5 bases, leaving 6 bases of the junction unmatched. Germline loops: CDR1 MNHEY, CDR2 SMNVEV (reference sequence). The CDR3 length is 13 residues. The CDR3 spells CASSLQTGNGYTF. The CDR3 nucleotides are TGTGCCAGCAGTCTTCAGACAGGGAATGGCTACACCTTC.

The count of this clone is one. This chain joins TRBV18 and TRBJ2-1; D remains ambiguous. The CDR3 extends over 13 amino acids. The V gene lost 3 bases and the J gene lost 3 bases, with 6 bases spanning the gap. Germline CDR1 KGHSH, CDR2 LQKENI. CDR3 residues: CASSPSIYNEQFF. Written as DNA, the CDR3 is TGTGCCAGCTCACCGTCTATCTACAATGAGCAGTTCTTC.

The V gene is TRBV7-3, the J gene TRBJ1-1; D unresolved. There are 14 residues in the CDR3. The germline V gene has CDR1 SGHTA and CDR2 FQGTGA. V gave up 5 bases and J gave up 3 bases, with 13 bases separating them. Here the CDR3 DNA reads TGTGCCAGCAGCGACTATTCCCTATACACTGAAGCTTTCTTT. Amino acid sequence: CASSDYSLYTEAFF.

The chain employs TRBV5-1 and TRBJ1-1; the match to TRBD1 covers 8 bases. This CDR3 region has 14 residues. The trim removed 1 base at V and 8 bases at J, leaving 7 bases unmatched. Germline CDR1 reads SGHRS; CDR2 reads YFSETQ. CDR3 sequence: CASSLPTGGTEAFF. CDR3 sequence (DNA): TGCGCCAGCAGCTTGCCAACAGGGGGGACAGAAGCTTTCTTT.

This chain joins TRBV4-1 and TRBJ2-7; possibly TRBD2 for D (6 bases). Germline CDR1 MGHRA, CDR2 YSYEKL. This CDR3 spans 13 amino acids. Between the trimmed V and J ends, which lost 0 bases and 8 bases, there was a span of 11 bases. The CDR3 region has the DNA TGCGCCAGCAGCCAAGAACCGGGGGAACAGCAGTACTTC. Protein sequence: CASSQEPGEQQYF.

CDR3 DNA: TGTGCCAGCAGCTGGGGGCGCTCCCCTAGCACAGATACGCAGTATTTT. The encoded protein is CASSWGRSPSTDTQYF. V is TRBV9 and J is TRBJ2-3; D perhaps matches TRBD1 (6 bases). The CDR3 has 16 amino acids. The germline V gene has CDR1 SGDLS and CDR2 YYNGEE. With 4 bases removed from V and 0 bases from J, the gap between germline ends came to 15 bases.

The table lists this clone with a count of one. CDR3 loop: CASSEAPDTEAFF. Written as DNA, the CDR3 is TGTGCCAGCAGCGAGGCGCCGGACACTGAAGCTTTCTTT. The rearrangement joins TRBV7-2 to TRBJ1-1; D gene unclear. Germline V gene lookup returns CDR1 SGHTA and CDR2 FQGNSA. V was pared by 5 bases and J by 3 bases, with 10 bases between. The CDR3 is made up of 13 amino acids.

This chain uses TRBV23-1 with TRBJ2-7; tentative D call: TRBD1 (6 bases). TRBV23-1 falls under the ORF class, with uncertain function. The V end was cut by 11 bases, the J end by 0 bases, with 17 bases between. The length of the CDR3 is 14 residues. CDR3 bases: TGCGCCCCATTGGGAGAACAGGGCTCCTACGAGCAGTACTTC. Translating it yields CAPLGEQGSYEQYF.